This TCR beta chain was sequenced during a study of cytomegalovirus exposure and HLA in healthy donors. The V end was cut by 4 bases, the J end by 10 bases, with 13 bases between. The CDR3 has 13 residues. The germline V gene encodes CDR1 SEHNR and CDR2 FQNEAQ (reference sequence). Turning to this clone: The target antigen is unknown.

Primers for the PCR totalled 60 Vbeta and 13 Jbeta. Generated by immunoSEQ multiplex PCR, the TCRdb table keeps only in-frame clones and is missing some. The sample has roughly 160,000 clones; more than 65% are singletons. Notes on the study in general: Cytomegalovirus status, reportedly, was diagnosed with high specificity and sensitivity by the classifier. Most TCR beta V segments were productive about 90% or about 30% of the time in an earlier analysis.

This sequence was found in a woman aged 30 to 39 in good health and CMV-seronegative. The specimen was PBMCs. The chain has TRBV7-9 and TRBJ1-4; D gene ambiguous. CDR3 DNA sequence: TGTGCCAGCAGCTCAAGGGAGGCGGGAAAACTGTTTTTT. Its protein product is CASSSREAGKLFF.